These 23 T cell receptor beta chains share one sample of origin, sequenced in a study of cytomegalovirus exposure and HLA in healthy donors. Only in-frame clones appear in the TCRdb table, and some are missing; sequencing was by immunoSEQ multiplex PCR. The table includes around 190,000 clones, approximately 85% detected once. Sample: PBMCs. These receptors were obtained from a woman aged 18-30 years in good health and CMV-seronegative.

The V gene is TRBV10-2, the J gene TRBJ2-7; D possibly corresponds to TRBD1 (6 bases). Germline V CDR1 and CDR2: WSHSY, SAAADI. The V end was cut by 6 bases, the J end by 6 bases, with 18 bases between. This CDR3 has 14 residues. The CDR3 spells CASSRDKRRGEQYF. CDR3 DNA: TGCGCCAGCAGCCGGGACAAGAGAAGGGGCGAGCAGTACTTC.

This chain connects TRBV30 to TRBJ1-6, with D perhaps TRBD1 (6 bases). Germline CDR1 GTSNPN, CDR2 SVGIG (reference sequence). Trimming took off 5 bases at V and 5 bases at J, with 10 bases between the two ends. The CDR3 totals 13 residues. The CDR3: CAWDRINNSPLHF. CDR3 in DNA: TGTGCCTGGGACAGGATAAATAATTCACCCCTCCACTTT.

This clone was picked up one time. The rearrangement joins TRBV7-9 to TRBJ2-5; 8 bases align to TRBD1. Losses at the gene ends were 5 bases for V and 5 bases for J; bases not matched to a gene: 1. The CDR3 contains 12 residues. CDR1 is SEHNR, CDR2 FQNEAQ, per germline (reference sequence). For the CDR3, the DNA is TGTGCCAGCAGCCGACAGGGGGAGACCCAGTACTTC. It codes for CASSRQGETQYF.

The chain uses TRBV4-1 and TRBJ2-4, with 7 nucleotides matching TRBD2. The CDR3 is 14 residues long. Trimming at V came to 3 bases and at J to 5 bases, leaving 4 bases not matched to a gene. Germline V gives CDR1 MGHRA, CDR2 YSYEKL. CDR3: CASSQPSGQNIQYF. CDR3 nucleotide sequence: TGCGCCAGCAGCCAGCCTAGCGGACAAAACATTCAGTACTTC.

V and J are TRBV19 and TRBJ1-5, with 7 bases fitting TRBD1. Germline CDR1 LNHDA, CDR2 SQIVND (reference sequence). CDR3 size: 17 residues. The V segment lost 1 base and the J segment 3 bases; nucleotides outside the gene matches: 9. The CDR3 bases are TGTGCCAGTAGTATAGTACAAAGACAGGGCCACAATCAGCCCCAGCATTTT. It translates to CASSIVQRQGHNQPQHF.

V gene TRBV11-1 combines with J gene TRBJ2-7; D might be TRBD1 (6 bases). The germline gives CDR1 SGHAT, CDR2 FQDESV (reference sequence). V dropped 1 base and J dropped 7 bases, with 11 bases sitting between them. The CDR3 covers 13 residues. CDR3 amino acids: CASSLGGQPEQYF. As DNA, the CDR3 is TGTGCCAGCAGCTTAGGGGGACAACCAGAGCAGTACTTC.

This clone was picked up a small number of times. This chain joins TRBV5-1 and TRBJ2-7; 10 bases match TRBD1. The J segment lost 4 bases and the V segment lost 4 bases, leaving 5 bases of the junction unmatched. The germline gives CDR1 SGHRS, CDR2 YFSETQ. The CDR3 covers 14 residues. The CDR3 spells CASSLDRGPYEQYF. CDR3 in DNA: TGCGCCAGCAGCCTCGACAGGGGGCCTTACGAGCAGTACTTC.

This sequence joins TRBV4-2 and TRBJ2-1; tentatively, D is TRBD1 (7 bases). The germline V and J ends were trimmed by 1 base and 3 bases, with 13 bases remaining between them. The V gene's germline CDR1 is LGHNA and CDR2 YNFKEQ. This CDR3 region has 16 residues. CDR3 DNA sequence: TGTGCCAGCAGCCAAGGAGCTCAGGGGGGCTACAATGAGCAGTTCTTC. This translates into CASSQGAQGGYNEQFF.

V usage is TRBV4-1 and J usage is TRBJ2-1; 12 bases are a match to TRBD2. Germline assignment: CDR1 MGHRA and CDR2 YSYEKL. V lost 6 bases, J lost 7 bases, and 1 base stayed unmatched. The CDR3 is made up of 13 amino acids. As DNA, the CDR3 is TGCGCCAGCAGACTAGCGGGAGGTAATGAGCAGTTCTTC. Residues: CASRLAGGNEQFF.

The DNA of the CDR3 is TGTGCCAGCAGTGAAGCCGGACTAGCGGCATACAATGAGCAGTTCTTC. Translation: CASSEAGLAAYNEQFF. The chain links TRBV25-1 to TRBJ2-1, with 10 positions matching TRBD2. Germline trimming cut 2 bases from V and 4 bases from J; bases unmatched to any gene: 5. This CDR3 has 16 amino acids. Germline-derived CDR1 and CDR2 are MGHDK and SYGVNS.

This clone has a handful of counts. The chain has TRBV7-6 and TRBJ2-7; TRBD2 aligns across 9 bases. Germline CDR1 SGHVS, CDR2 FNYEAQ. Losses at the gene ends were 0 bases for V and 3 bases for J; bases not matched to a gene: 9. CDR3 length: 17 amino acids. In nucleotides, the CDR3 is TGTGCCAGCAGCTTAGCAGGCGCTAGCGGGATTGTCTACGAGCAGTACTTC. Its translation is CASSLAGASGIVYEQYF.

The chain recombines TRBV18 with TRBJ2-1; the match to TRBD1 covers 10 bases. V shed 8 bases, J shed 9 bases, and the junction held 13 bases outside the gene matches. The CDR3 has 15 amino acids. Germline V lookup: CDR1 KGHSH, CDR2 LQKENI. The CDR3 sequence: CASTRDRGAGGEQFF. The CDR3 coding sequence is TGTGCCAGCACACGGGACAGGGGCGCTGGTGGTGAGCAGTTCTTC.

This chain links TRBV5-1 with TRBJ1-1; maybe TRBD1 (6 bases). This CDR3 region has 15 residues. Between the trimmed V and J ends, which lost 0 bases and 4 bases, there was a span of 13 bases. Germline V gives CDR1 SGHRS, CDR2 YFSETQ. The CDR3 region has the DNA TGCGCCAGCAGCTTGGTGTATTTAGGGGGCACTGAAGCTTTCTTT. Its protein product is CASSLVYLGGTEAFF.

This clone was observed once. V is TRBV14 and J is TRBJ2-7; tentatively, D is TRBD1 (6 bases). The V and J ends lost 2 bases and 3 bases respectively, with 11 bases between them. Germline-derived CDR1 and CDR2 are SGHDN and FVKESK. The CDR3 is 14 residues long. The CDR3 sequence: CASSQSRGIYEQYF. As DNA, the CDR3 is TGTGCCAGCAGCCAATCCAGGGGAATCTACGAGCAGTACTTC.

The chain couples TRBV30 to TRBJ2-7; no reliable D call. The CDR3 sequence is 15 residues long. The germline V gene encodes CDR1 GTSNPN and CDR2 SVGIG (reference sequence). V was trimmed by 3 bases and J by 3 bases, leaving 18 bases between them. The CDR3: CAWSPPRVHGYEQYF. CDR3 bases: TGTGCCTGGAGCCCCCCCCGGGTCCACGGCTACGAGCAGTACTTC. The full variable domain, completed using reference TRBV30 and TRBJ2-7, is SQTIHQWPATLVQPVGSPLSLECTVEGTSNPNLYWYRQAAGRGLQLLFYSVGIGQISSEVPQNLSASRPQDRQFILSSKKLLLSDSGFYLCAWSPPRVHGYEQYFGPGTRLTVT.

This chain connects TRBV12-5 to TRBJ2-1; no definite D call. CDR1 LGHNT and CDR2 FRNRAP come from the germline V gene. The V end was cut by 5 bases, the J end by 10 bases, with 9 bases between. The CDR3 sequence is 11 residues long. CDR3 sequence: CASGPLLEQFF. The CDR3 DNA sequence: TGTGCTAGTGGTCCACTATTAGAGCAGTTCTTC.

V usage is TRBV4-1 and J usage is TRBJ1-4; D ambiguous. The CDR3 totals 14 residues. V lost 2 bases and J lost 4, with 8 bases in between. Germline CDR1 MGHRA, CDR2 YSYEKL. CDR3 in amino acids: CASSQRGDNEKLFF. The DNA for the CDR3 is TGCGCCAGCAGCCAACGCGGAGATAATGAAAAACTGTTTTTT.

The rearrangement joins TRBV11-2 to TRBJ2-2; weak D call: TRBD2 (6 bases). Germline V gives CDR1 SGHAT, CDR2 FQNNGV. Trimming shortened V by 5 bases and J by 4 bases, and 11 bases separated the two germline ends. The CDR3 covers 14 residues. The CDR3, as DNA: TGTGCCAGCAGCCCATCCGGGGGCACCGGGGAGCTGTTTTTT. It translates to CASSPSGGTGELFF.

The V and J genes are TRBV7-6 and TRBJ2-7; 8 bases match TRBD2. The CDR3 runs to 15 residues. V trimming: 4 bases; J trimming: 2 bases; junction bases outside the gene matches: 7. CDR1 and CDR2 from the germline V gene are SGHVS and FNYEAQ. The CDR3 bases are TGTGCCAGCAGCTCGCATTTAGCGGGGACCTACGAGCAGTACTTC. The encoded protein is CASSSHLAGTYEQYF.

This clone occurred once. The rearrangement uses TRBV12-5 and TRBJ1-2; no clear D. V was clipped by 5 bases and J by 8 bases, with 12 bases between them. The CDR3 sequence is 12 residues long. From germline, CDR1 is LGHNT and CDR2 FRNRAP. The CDR3 loop is CASGPGRGGYTF. CDR3 nucleotide sequence: TGTGCTAGTGGTCCAGGACGAGGGGGCTACACCTTC.

This sequence joins TRBV5-1 and TRBJ2-1, with 7 bases fitting TRBD2. The germline V gene encodes CDR1 SGHRS and CDR2 YFSETQ. The ends lost 4 bases at V and 6 bases at J; junction bases unmatched: 10. This CDR3 region has 15 residues. CDR3 sequence (DNA): TGCGCCAGCAGCCCCGCGGGGGTCTCTTTCAATGAGCAGTTCTTC. This encodes CASSPAGVSFNEQFF.

V is TRBV9 and J is TRBJ2-7; 7 bases agree with TRBD1. The CDR3 is made up of 15 amino acids. J gave up 11 bases and V 0 bases, and 14 bases lay outside the gene matches. Germline V lookup: CDR1 SGDLS, CDR2 YYNGEE. In DNA form, the CDR3 reads TGTGCCAGCAGCGTAGAGATGGAAACAGGGGCGGCGGAGTACTTC. It codes for CASSVEMETGAAEYF.

This clone came up a few times. V gene TRBV7-2 combines with J gene TRBJ2-4, with 10 bases identical to TRBD1. CDR3 length equals 14 residues. With V trimmed by 1 base and J by 8 bases, 2 bases remained unmatched. CDR1 and CDR2 (germline): SGHTA, FQGNSA. The CDR3, as DNA: TGTGCCAGCAGCTTAGGGGACAGGGGAGACATTCAGTACTTC. This sequence encodes CASSLGDRGDIQYF.